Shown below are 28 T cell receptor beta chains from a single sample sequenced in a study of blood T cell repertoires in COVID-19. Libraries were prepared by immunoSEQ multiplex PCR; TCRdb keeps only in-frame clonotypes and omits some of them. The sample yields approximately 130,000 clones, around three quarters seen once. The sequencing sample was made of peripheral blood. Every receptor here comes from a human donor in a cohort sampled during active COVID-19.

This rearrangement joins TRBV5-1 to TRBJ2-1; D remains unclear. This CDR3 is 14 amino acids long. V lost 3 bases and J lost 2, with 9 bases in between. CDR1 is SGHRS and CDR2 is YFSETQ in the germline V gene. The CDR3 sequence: CASSSGSTYNEQFF. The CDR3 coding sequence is TGCGCCAGCAGCTCGGGTTCGACCTACAATGAGCAGTTCTTC.

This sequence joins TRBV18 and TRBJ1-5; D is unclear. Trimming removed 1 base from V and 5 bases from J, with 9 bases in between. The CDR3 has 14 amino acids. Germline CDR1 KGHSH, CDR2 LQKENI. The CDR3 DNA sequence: TGTGCCAGCTCACCACTTAGAGGAGATCAGCCCCAGCATTTT. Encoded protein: CASSPLRGDQPQHF.

CDR3 nucleotides: TGTGCCAGCAGTCCGGTTAGCACAGATACGCAGTATTTT. It specifies CASSPVSTDTQYF. The chain recombines TRBV27 with TRBJ2-3; the D is unclear. Germline V lookup: CDR1 MNHEY, CDR2 SMNVEV (reference sequence). The V and J ends lost 5 bases and 0 bases respectively, with 6 bases between them. The CDR3 runs 13 residues.

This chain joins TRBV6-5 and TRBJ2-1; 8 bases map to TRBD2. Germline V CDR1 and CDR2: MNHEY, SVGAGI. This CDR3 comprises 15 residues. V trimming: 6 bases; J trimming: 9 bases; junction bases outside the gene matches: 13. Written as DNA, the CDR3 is TGTGCCAGCAGGGAGTCTGGGACTAGAGGACGTGAGCAGTTCTTC. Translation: CASRESGTRGREQFF.

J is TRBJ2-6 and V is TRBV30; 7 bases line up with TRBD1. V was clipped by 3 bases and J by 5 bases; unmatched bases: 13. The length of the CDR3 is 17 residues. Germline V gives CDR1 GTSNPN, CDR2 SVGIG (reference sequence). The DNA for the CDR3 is TGTGCCTGGAGCTTACAGGGGCCTTCTTCAAGGGCCAACGTCCTGACTTTC. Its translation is CAWSLQGPSSRANVLTF.

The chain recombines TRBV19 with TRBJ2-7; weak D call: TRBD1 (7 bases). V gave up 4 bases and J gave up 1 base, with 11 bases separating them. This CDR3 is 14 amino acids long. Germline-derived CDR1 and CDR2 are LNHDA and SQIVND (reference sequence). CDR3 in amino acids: CASSNQGGSYEQYF. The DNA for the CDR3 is TGTGCCAGTAGTAACCAGGGGGGTTCCTACGAGCAGTACTTC.

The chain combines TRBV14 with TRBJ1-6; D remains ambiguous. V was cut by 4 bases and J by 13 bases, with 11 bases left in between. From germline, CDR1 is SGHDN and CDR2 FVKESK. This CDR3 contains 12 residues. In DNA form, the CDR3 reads TGTGCCAGCAGCCGAGGAATAGTGCCCCTCCACTTT. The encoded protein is CASSRGIVPLHF.

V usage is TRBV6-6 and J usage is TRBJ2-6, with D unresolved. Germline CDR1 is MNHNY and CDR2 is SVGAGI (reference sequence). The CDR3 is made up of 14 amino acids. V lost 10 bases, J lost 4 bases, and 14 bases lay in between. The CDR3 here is CATPSWAGANVLTF. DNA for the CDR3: TGTGCCACCCCCTCGTGGGCCGGGGCCAACGTCCTGACTTTC.

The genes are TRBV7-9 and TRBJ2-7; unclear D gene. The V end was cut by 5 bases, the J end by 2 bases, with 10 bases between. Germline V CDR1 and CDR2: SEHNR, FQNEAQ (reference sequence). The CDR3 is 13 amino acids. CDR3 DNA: TGTGCCAGCAGCCGATACGAGGCCTACGAGCAGTACTTC. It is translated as CASSRYEAYEQYF.

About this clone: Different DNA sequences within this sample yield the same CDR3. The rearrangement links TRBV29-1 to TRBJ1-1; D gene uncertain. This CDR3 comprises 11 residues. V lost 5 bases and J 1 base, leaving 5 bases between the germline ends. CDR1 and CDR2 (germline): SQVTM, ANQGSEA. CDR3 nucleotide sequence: TGCAGCGTTTATAAGAACACTGAAGCTTTCTTT. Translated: CSVYKNTEAFF.

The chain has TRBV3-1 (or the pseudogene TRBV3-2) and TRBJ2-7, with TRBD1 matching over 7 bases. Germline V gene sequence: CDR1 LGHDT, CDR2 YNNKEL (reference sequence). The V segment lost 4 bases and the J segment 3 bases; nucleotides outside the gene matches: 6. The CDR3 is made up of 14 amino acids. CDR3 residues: CASSPDDRDYEQYF. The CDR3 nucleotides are TGTGCCAGCAGCCCGGATGACAGGGACTACGAGCAGTACTTC.

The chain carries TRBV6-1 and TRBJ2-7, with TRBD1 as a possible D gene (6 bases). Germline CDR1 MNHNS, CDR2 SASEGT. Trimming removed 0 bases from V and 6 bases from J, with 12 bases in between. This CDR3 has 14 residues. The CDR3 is CASSEANREGEQYF. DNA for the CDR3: TGTGCCAGCAGTGAAGCAAACAGGGAAGGCGAGCAGTACTTC.

The CDR3 region is CASSLRGQGYNSPLHF. The CDR3, as DNA: TGCGCCAGCAGCCTAAGAGGACAGGGCTATAATTCACCCCTCCACTTT. The chain has TRBV5-1 and TRBJ1-6; 8 bases are a match to TRBD1. Per the germline V gene, CDR1 is SGHRS and CDR2 is YFSETQ. The CDR3 contains 16 residues. V shed 4 bases, J shed 3 bases, and the junction held 6 bases outside the gene matches.

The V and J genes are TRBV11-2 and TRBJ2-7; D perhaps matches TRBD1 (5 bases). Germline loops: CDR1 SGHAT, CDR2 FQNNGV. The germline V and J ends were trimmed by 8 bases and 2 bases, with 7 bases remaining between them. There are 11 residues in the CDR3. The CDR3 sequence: CASLGAYEQYF. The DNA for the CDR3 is TGTGCCAGCTTAGGGGCCTACGAGCAGTACTTC.

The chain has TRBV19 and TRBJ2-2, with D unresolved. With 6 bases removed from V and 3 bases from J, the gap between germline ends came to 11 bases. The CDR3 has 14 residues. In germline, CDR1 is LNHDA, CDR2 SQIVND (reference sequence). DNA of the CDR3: TGTGCCAGTAGCTCCTACGTGGACACCGGGGAGCTGTTTTTT. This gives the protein CASSSYVDTGELFF.

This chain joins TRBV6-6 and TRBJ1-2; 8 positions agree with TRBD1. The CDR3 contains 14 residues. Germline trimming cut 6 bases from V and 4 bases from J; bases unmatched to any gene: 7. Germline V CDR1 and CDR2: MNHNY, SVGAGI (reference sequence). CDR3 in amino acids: CASRLTGDVYGYTF. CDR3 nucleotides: TGTGCCAGCAGGCTGACAGGGGATGTCTATGGCTACACCTTC.

The DNA for the CDR3 is TGTGCCAGCAGTAACGGAGGCGGGGGAACATACGAGCAGTACTTC. Translation: CASSNGGGGTYEQYF. J is TRBJ2-7 and V is TRBV6-2 or TRBV6-3; TRBD2 aligns across 7 bases. CDR3 length equals 15 residues. V lost 5 bases, J lost 4 bases, and 11 bases stayed unmatched. Germline values: CDR1 MNHEY, CDR2 SVGEGT.

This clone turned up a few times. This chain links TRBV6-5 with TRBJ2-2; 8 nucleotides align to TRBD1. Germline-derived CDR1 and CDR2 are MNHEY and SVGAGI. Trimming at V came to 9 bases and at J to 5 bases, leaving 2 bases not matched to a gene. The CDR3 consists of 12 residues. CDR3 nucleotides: TGTGCCAGTAACAGGGGGACCGGGGAGCTGTTTTTT. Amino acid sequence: CASNRGTGELFF.

CDR3 protein: CASSLGSPRGDTGELFF. As DNA, the CDR3 is TGTGCCAGCAGCTTAGGAAGCCCTAGAGGAGACACCGGGGAGCTGTTTTTT. V gene TRBV7-2 combines with J gene TRBJ2-2; D is unclear. V lost 1 base and J lost 3, with 15 bases in between. The germline CDR1 and CDR2 sequences are SGHTA and FQGNSA. The CDR3 totals 17 residues.

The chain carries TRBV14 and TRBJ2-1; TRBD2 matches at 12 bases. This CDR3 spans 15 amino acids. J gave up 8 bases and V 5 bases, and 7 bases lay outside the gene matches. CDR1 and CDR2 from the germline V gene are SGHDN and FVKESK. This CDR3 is CASSALAGGGYEQFF. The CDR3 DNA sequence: TGTGCCAGCAGCGCACTAGCGGGGGGCGGCTATGAGCAGTTCTTC.

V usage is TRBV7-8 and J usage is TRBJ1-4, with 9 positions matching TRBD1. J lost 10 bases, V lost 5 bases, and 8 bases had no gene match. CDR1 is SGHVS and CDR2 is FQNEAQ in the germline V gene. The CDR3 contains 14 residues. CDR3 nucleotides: TGTGCCAGCAGCGTGGGGACAGGGAGCGGAAAACTGTTTTTT. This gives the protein CASSVGTGSGKLFF.

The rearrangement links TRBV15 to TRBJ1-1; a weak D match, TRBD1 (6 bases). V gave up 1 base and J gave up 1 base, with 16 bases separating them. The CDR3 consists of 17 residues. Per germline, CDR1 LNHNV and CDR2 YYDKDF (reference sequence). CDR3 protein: CATSRGAVQGQNTEAFF. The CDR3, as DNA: TGTGCCACCAGCAGAGGGGCGGTGCAGGGACAGAACACTGAAGCTTTCTTT.

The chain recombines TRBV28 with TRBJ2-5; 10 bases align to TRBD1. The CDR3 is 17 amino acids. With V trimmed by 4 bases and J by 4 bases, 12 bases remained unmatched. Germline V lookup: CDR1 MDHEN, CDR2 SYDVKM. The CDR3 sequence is CASSSGTGATWRETQYF. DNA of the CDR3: TGTGCCAGCAGTTCCGGGACAGGGGCTACATGGAGAGAGACCCAGTACTTC.

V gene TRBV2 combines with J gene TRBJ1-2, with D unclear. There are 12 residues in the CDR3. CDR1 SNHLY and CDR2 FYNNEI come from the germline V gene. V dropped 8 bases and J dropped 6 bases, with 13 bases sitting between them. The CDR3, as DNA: TGTGCCAGCCGAGGGCAGGTCCATGGCTACACCTTC. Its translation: CASRGQVHGYTF.

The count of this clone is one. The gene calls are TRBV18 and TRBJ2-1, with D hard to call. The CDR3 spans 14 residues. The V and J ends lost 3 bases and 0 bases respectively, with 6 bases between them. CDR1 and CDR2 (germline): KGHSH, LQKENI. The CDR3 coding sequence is TGTGCCAGCTCACCCCTAGGCTCCTACAATGAGCAGTTCTTC. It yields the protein CASSPLGSYNEQFF.

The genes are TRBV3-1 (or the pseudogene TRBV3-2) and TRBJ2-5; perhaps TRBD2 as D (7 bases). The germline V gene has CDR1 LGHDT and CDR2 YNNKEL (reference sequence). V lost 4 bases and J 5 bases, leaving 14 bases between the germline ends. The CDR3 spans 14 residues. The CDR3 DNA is TGTGCCAGCAGCCCCCTGGGGGGGCGGGAGACCCAGTACTTC. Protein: CASSPLGGRETQYF.

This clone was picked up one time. The CDR3 nucleotides are TGCGCCAGCAGCTCCCTACCCCCCTCAGGGGTCGGCATGAACACTGAAGCTTTCTTT. This sequence encodes CASSSLPPSGVGMNTEAFF. The chain employs TRBV5-1 and TRBJ1-1; D is possibly TRBD1 (6 bases). CDR1 is SGHRS and CDR2 is YFSETQ in the germline V gene. CDR3 length: 19 residues. V was pared by 3 bases and J by 0 bases, with 24 bases between.

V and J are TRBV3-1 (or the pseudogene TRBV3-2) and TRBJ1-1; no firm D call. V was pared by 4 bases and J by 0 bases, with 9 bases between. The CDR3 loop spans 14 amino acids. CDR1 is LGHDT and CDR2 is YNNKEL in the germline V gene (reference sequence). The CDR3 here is CASSRARLNTEAFF. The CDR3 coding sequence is TGTGCCAGCAGCCGCGCACGGTTGAACACTGAAGCTTTCTTT.